Listed below are T cell receptor beta chains from one sample, sequenced in a study of cytomegalovirus exposure and HLA in healthy donors. The table came from immunoSEQ multiplex PCR; TCRdb's copy has only in-frame clones and leaves some out. The sample has about 150,000 clones, roughly three quarters seen once. Sequencing was done on a sample of PBMCs. All receptors derive from a man between 25 and 39 years old in good health and CMV-seropositive. CDR3s include the opening cysteine and the closing phenylalanine or tryptophan. D genes are given only for firm matches. Expanded clones are given a class, and other clones once, few, many or no size at all.

J gene: TRBJ1-2; clone size: -; CDR3 length: 12; D gene: TRBD1; V gene: TRBV30; CDR3 protein: CAWSRDRDGYTF; CDR3 DNA: TGTGCCTGGAGCCGGGACAGAGATGGCTACACCTTC
J gene: TRBJ2-2; clone size: -; CDR3 length: 17; D gene: TRBD1; V gene: TRBV9; CDR3 protein: CASSRGQGASNTGELFF; CDR3 DNA: TGTGCCAGCAGCCGGGGACAGGGGGCGAGTAACACCGGGGAGCTGTTTTTT
J gene: TRBJ1-1; clone size: -; CDR3 length: 15; D gene: -; V gene: TRBV12-5; CDR3 protein: CASGRLAGRYTEAFF; CDR3 DNA: TGTGCTAGTGGTCGCCTGGCAGGGCGGTACACTGAAGCTTTCTTT
J gene: TRBJ1-1; clone size: -; CDR3 length: 15; D gene: TRBD1; V gene: TRBV7-9; CDR3 protein: CASSLRQGWDTEAFF; CDR3 DNA: TGTGCCAGCAGCTTGAGACAGGGATGGGACACTGAAGCTTTCTTT
J gene: TRBJ1-2; clone size: -; CDR3 length: 13; D gene: TRBD1; V gene: TRBV30; CDR3 protein: CAGRDRVFGGYTF; CDR3 DNA: TGTGCCGGCCGGGACAGGGTATTTGGTGGCTACACCTTC
J gene: TRBJ1-2; clone size: -; CDR3 length: 15; D gene: -; V gene: TRBV7-9; CDR3 protein: CASSLGVGANYGYTF; CDR3 DNA: TGTGCCAGCAGCTTAGGGGTTGGAGCTAACTATGGCTACACCTTC
J gene: TRBJ2-7; clone size: few; CDR3 length: 14; D gene: TRBD1; V gene: TRBV5-4; CDR3 protein: CASSGGTGSLEQYF; CDR3 DNA: TGTGCCAGCAGCGGGGGGACAGGGAGTCTCGAGCAGTACTTC
J gene: TRBJ1-5; clone size: few; CDR3 length: 15; D gene: TRBD1; V gene: TRBV10-3; CDR3 protein: CAISGSGQDSQPQHF; CDR3 DNA: TGTGCCATCAGTGGTTCAGGACAGGACTCCCAGCCCCAGCATTTT
J gene: TRBJ2-2; clone size: once; CDR3 length: 19; D gene: TRBD2; V gene: TRBV7-8; CDR3 protein: CASSLEAGGPPPNTGELFF; CDR3 DNA: TGTGCCAGCAGCTTAGAGGCGGGAGGGCCCCCTCCGAACACCGGGGAGCTGTTTTTT
J gene: TRBJ2-7; clone size: -; CDR3 length: 14; D gene: TRBD1; V gene: TRBV18; CDR3 protein: CASSPPQGAGEQYF; CDR3 DNA: TGTGCCAGCTCACCCCCCCAGGGGGCGGGCGAGCAGTACTTC
J gene: TRBJ1-2; clone size: -; CDR3 length: 14; D gene: -; V gene: TRBV5-1; CDR3 protein: CASSREGRDYGYTF; CDR3 DNA: TGCGCCAGCAGCAGGGAGGGCAGAGATTATGGCTACACCTTC
J gene: TRBJ2-6; clone size: -; CDR3 length: 15; D gene: -; V gene: TRBV27; CDR3 protein: CASSTAGDGANVLTF; CDR3 DNA: TGTGCCAGCAGTACCGCAGGGGACGGGGCCAACGTCCTGACTTTC
J gene: TRBJ1-2; clone size: -; CDR3 length: 17; D gene: TRBD1; V gene: TRBV28; CDR3 protein: CASSSYWWTGTLYGYTF; CDR3 DNA: TGTGCCAGCAGTTCGTATTGGTGGACAGGGACCCTCTATGGCTACACCTTC
J gene: TRBJ2-3; clone size: -; CDR3 length: 15; D gene: TRBD2; V gene: TRBV5-7; CDR3 protein: CASSSGLADTDTQYF; CDR3 DNA: TGTGCCAGCAGCTCGGGACTAGCGGACACAGATACGCAGTATTTT
J gene: TRBJ1-1; clone size: once; CDR3 length: 15; D gene: -; V gene: TRBV7-2; CDR3 protein: CASSTRAPQGTEAFF; CDR3 DNA: TGTGCCAGCAGCACAAGAGCTCCCCAGGGGACTGAAGCTTTCTTT
J gene: TRBJ2-3; clone size: -; CDR3 length: 13; D gene: -; V gene: TRBV10-3; CDR3 protein: CAIRSFSTDTQYF; CDR3 DNA: TGTGCCATTCGGTCGTTTAGCACAGATACGCAGTATTTT
J gene: TRBJ1-5; clone size: -; CDR3 length: 15; D gene: TRBD1; V gene: TRBV6-5; CDR3 protein: CASRPLGQGHQPQHF; CDR3 DNA: TGTGCCAGCAGGCCCCTTGGACAGGGGCATCAGCCCCAGCATTTT
J gene: TRBJ1-2; clone size: -; CDR3 length: 13; D gene: TRBD1; V gene: TRBV7-6; CDR3 protein: CASSLQGGYGYTF; CDR3 DNA: TGTGCCAGCAGCTTGCAGGGGGGATATGGCTACACCTTC
J gene: TRBJ1-2; clone size: -; CDR3 length: 14; D gene: TRBD1; V gene: TRBV6-5; CDR3 protein: CASSYVGTDYGYTF; CDR3 DNA: TGTGCCAGCAGTTACGTTGGGACAGACTATGGCTACACCTTC
J gene: TRBJ2-1; clone size: -; CDR3 length: 15; D gene: -; V gene: TRBV7-2; CDR3 protein: CASRSSGAGYNEQFF; CDR3 DNA: TGTGCCAGCAGGAGTAGCGGCGCGGGGTACAATGAGCAGTTCTTC
J gene: TRBJ2-7; clone size: -; CDR3 length: 12; D gene: -; V gene: TRBV25-1; CDR3 protein: CASRRTAYEQYF; CDR3 DNA: TGTGCCAGCAGAAGGACAGCCTACGAGCAGTACTTC
J gene: TRBJ1-6; clone size: -; CDR3 length: 14; D gene: -; V gene: TRBV6-4; CDR3 protein: CASSEDSLGSPLHF; CDR3 DNA: TGTGCCAGCAGTGAGGACAGTCTCGGATCACCCCTCCACTTT
J gene: TRBJ2-7; clone size: -; CDR3 length: 16; D gene: TRBD2; V gene: TRBV14; CDR3 protein: CASSQGGGYVTPRVYF; CDR3 DNA: TGTGCCAGCAGCCAAGGGGGGGGGTACGTGACCCCACGCGTGTACTTC
J gene: TRBJ2-7; clone size: -; CDR3 length: 15; D gene: TRBD1; V gene: TRBV2; CDR3 protein: CASNADRGDLGGQYF; CDR3 DNA: TGTGCCAGCAACGCGGACAGGGGAGACCTGGGAGGGCAGTACTTC
J gene: TRBJ1-2; clone size: once; CDR3 length: 14; D gene: -; V gene: TRBV27; CDR3 protein: CASSLKAANYGYTF; CDR3 DNA: TGTGCCAGCAGTTTGAAAGCGGCTAACTATGGCTACACCTTC
J gene: TRBJ2-2; clone size: -; CDR3 length: 15; D gene: -; V gene: TRBV4-2; CDR3 protein: CASSQESRGTGELFF; CDR3 DNA: TGTGCCAGCAGCCAAGAAAGCAGGGGAACCGGGGAGCTGTTTTTT
J gene: TRBJ1-1; clone size: -; CDR3 length: 14; D gene: -; V gene: TRBV5-1; CDR3 protein: CASSLVGVDTEAFF; CDR3 DNA: TGCGCCAGCAGCTTGGTAGGGGTGGACACTGAAGCTTTCTTT
J gene: TRBJ1-1; clone size: -; CDR3 length: 15; D gene: TRBD1; V gene: TRBV5-5; CDR3 protein: CASSSGDRGKGEAFF; CDR3 DNA: TGTGCCAGCAGCTCAGGGGACAGGGGAAAGGGTGAAGCTTTCTTT
J gene: TRBJ1-2; clone size: -; CDR3 length: 14; D gene: -; V gene: TRBV6-5; CDR3 protein: CASSYSTPGYGYTF; CDR3 DNA: TGTGCCAGCAGTTACTCAACCCCGGGGTATGGCTACACCTTC
J gene: TRBJ1-3; clone size: few; CDR3 length: 13; D gene: -; V gene: TRBV4-3; CDR3 protein: CASSQDLRNTIYF; CDR3 DNA: TGCGCCAGCAGCCAAGATTTAAGAAACACCATATATTTT
J gene: TRBJ2-5; clone size: -; CDR3 length: 14; D gene: -; V gene: TRBV5-1; CDR3 protein: CASSTPSGGETQYF; CDR3 DNA: TGCGCCAGCAGCACCCCCTCTGGGGGGGAGACCCAGTACTTC
J gene: TRBJ2-1; clone size: -; CDR3 length: 14; D gene: TRBD2; V gene: TRBV4-2; CDR3 protein: CASSQEGLGDEQFF; CDR3 DNA: TGTGCCAGCAGCCAGGAAGGACTAGGGGATGAGCAGTTCTTC
J gene: TRBJ1-2; clone size: once; CDR3 length: 14; D gene: -; V gene: TRBV6-5; CDR3 protein: CASSYSASGYGYTF; CDR3 DNA: TGTGCCAGCAGTTACTCGGCGAGCGGGTATGGCTACACCTTC
J gene: TRBJ1-5; clone size: few; CDR3 length: 17; D gene: -; V gene: TRBV2; CDR3 protein: CASSETASGGSNQPQHF; CDR3 DNA: TGTGCCAGCAGTGAAACAGCCTCCGGCGGGTCCAATCAGCCCCAGCATTTT
J gene: TRBJ2-7; clone size: -; CDR3 length: 15; D gene: -; V gene: TRBV12-5; CDR3 protein: CASGSSGGLAYEQYF; CDR3 DNA: TGTGCTAGTGGTTCCTCAGGCGGGCTGGCCTACGAGCAGTACTTC
J gene: TRBJ2-1; clone size: -; CDR3 length: 13; D gene: TRBD2; V gene: TRBV29-1; CDR3 protein: CSVEDGASGVQFF; CDR3 DNA: TGCAGCGTTGAAGATGGAGCTAGCGGAGTTCAGTTCTTC
J gene: TRBJ1-1; clone size: -; CDR3 length: 13; D gene: TRBD1; V gene: TRBV27; CDR3 protein: CASSWTGSTEAFF; CDR3 DNA: TGTGCCAGCAGTTGGACAGGGAGTACTGAAGCTTTCTTT
J gene: TRBJ2-7; clone size: -; CDR3 length: 13; D gene: -; V gene: TRBV5-5; CDR3 protein: CASSLDGLYEQYF; CDR3 DNA: TGTGCCAGCAGCCTTGACGGACTGTACGAGCAGTACTTC
J gene: TRBJ2-3; clone size: -; CDR3 length: 16; D gene: -; V gene: TRBV5-6; CDR3 protein: CASSPRPSPPTDTQYF; CDR3 DNA: TGTGCCAGCAGCCCCCGGCCTAGCCCACCCACAGATACGCAGTATTTT
J gene: TRBJ2-7; clone size: -; CDR3 length: 16; D gene: -; V gene: TRBV15; CDR3 protein: CATSTRKAGPPGEQYF; CDR3 DNA: TGTGCCACCAGCACCAGAAAAGCGGGCCCTCCGGGGGAGCAGTACTTC
J gene: TRBJ2-7; clone size: -; CDR3 length: 18; D gene: TRBD2; V gene: TRBV7-9; CDR3 protein: CASSFLASGKLKPYEQYF; CDR3 DNA: TGTGCCAGCAGCTTTTTGGCTAGCGGGAAGCTTAAACCCTACGAGCAGTACTTC
J gene: TRBJ2-3; clone size: once; CDR3 length: 14; D gene: -; V gene: TRBV6-5; CDR3 protein: CASSLAEATDTQYF; CDR3 DNA: TGTGCCAGCAGCTTAGCAGAAGCCACAGATACGCAGTATTTT
J gene: TRBJ1-2; clone size: -; CDR3 length: 17; D gene: TRBD1; V gene: TRBV4-3; CDR3 protein: CASSQVGDRGLNYGYTF; CDR3 DNA: TGCGCCAGCAGCCAAGTCGGGGACAGGGGCTTAAACTATGGCTACACCTTC
J gene: TRBJ2-1; clone size: few; CDR3 length: 13; D gene: -; V gene: TRBV28; CDR3 protein: CASSSGSYNEQFF; CDR3 DNA: TGTGCCAGCAGCAGCGGGTCATACAATGAGCAGTTCTTC
J gene: TRBJ2-7; clone size: once; CDR3 length: 14; D gene: -; V gene: TRBV4-1; CDR3 protein: CASSRDWSSYEQYF; CDR3 DNA: TGCGCCAGCAGCCGGGACTGGAGCTCCTACGAGCAGTACTTC
J gene: TRBJ2-1; clone size: -; CDR3 length: 14; D gene: TRBD2; V gene: TRBV9; CDR3 protein: CASSEISGSNEQFF; CDR3 DNA: TGTGCCAGCAGTGAAATTAGCGGGAGCAATGAGCAGTTCTTC
J gene: TRBJ2-7; clone size: -; CDR3 length: 14; D gene: TRBD1; V gene: TRBV5-8; CDR3 protein: CASRWGGQGEEQYF; CDR3 DNA: TGTGCCAGCAGATGGGGGGGACAGGGAGAAGAGCAGTACTTC
J gene: TRBJ1-1; clone size: -; CDR3 length: 14; D gene: TRBD1; V gene: TRBV19; CDR3 protein: CASSRGQMNTEAFF; CDR3 DNA: TGTGCCAGTAGCCGGGGACAGATGAACACTGAAGCTTTCTTT
J gene: TRBJ1-4; clone size: few; CDR3 length: 15; D gene: TRBD1; V gene: TRBV19; CDR3 protein: CASSSGGQGAEKLFF; CDR3 DNA: TGTGCCAGTAGTTCAGGGGGACAGGGGGCTGAAAAACTGTTTTTT
J gene: TRBJ2-7; clone size: -; CDR3 length: 16; D gene: TRBD2; V gene: TRBV18; CDR3 protein: CASSHAGTSGSYEQYF; CDR3 DNA: TGTGCCAGCTCACACGCCGGGACTAGCGGCTCCTACGAGCAGTACTTC
J gene: TRBJ2-1; clone size: -; CDR3 length: 15; D gene: -; V gene: TRBV10-3; CDR3 protein: CAISALRGTGNEQFF; CDR3 DNA: TGTGCCATCAGTGCGCTCAGGGGTACGGGCAATGAGCAGTTCTTC
J gene: TRBJ1-1; clone size: -; CDR3 length: 15; D gene: -; V gene: TRBV4-1; CDR3 protein: CASSQVLPGLQEAFF; CDR3 DNA: TGCGCCAGCAGCCAAGTTCTCCCTGGACTGCAAGAAGCTTTCTTT
J gene: TRBJ2-1; clone size: -; CDR3 length: 15; D gene: TRBD2; V gene: TRBV9; CDR3 protein: CASSSGLAGGNEQFF; CDR3 DNA: TGTGCCAGCAGCTCCGGACTAGCGGGAGGCAATGAGCAGTTCTTC
J gene: TRBJ2-1; clone size: -; CDR3 length: 16; D gene: TRBD2; V gene: TRBV5-4; CDR3 protein: CASSAGTSGAYNEQFF; CDR3 DNA: TGTGCCAGCAGCGCCGGGACTAGCGGGGCTTACAATGAGCAGTTCTTC
J gene: TRBJ1-1; clone size: -; CDR3 length: 15; D gene: -; V gene: TRBV25-1; CDR3 protein: CASRPPGHQNTEAFF; CDR3 DNA: TGTGCCAGCAGGCCCCCGGGACACCAGAACACTGAAGCTTTCTTT
J gene: TRBJ1-1; clone size: -; CDR3 length: 15; D gene: -; V gene: TRBV19; CDR3 protein: CASSMALGGDTEAFF; CDR3 DNA: TGTGCCAGTAGTATGGCACTCGGGGGTGACACTGAAGCTTTCTTT
J gene: TRBJ1-1; clone size: -; CDR3 length: 15; D gene: -; V gene: TRBV4-3; CDR3 protein: CASSRGQGLNTEAFF; CDR3 DNA: TGCGCCAGCAGCCGGGGGCAGGGCCTGAACACTGAAGCTTTCTTT